This paragraph reports one T cell receptor (beta chain). The data originate from a study of blood T cell repertoires in COVID-19. Study background: The study drew acute and convalescent COVID-19 samples from the United States, Italy and Spain. The cDNA or gDNA used as material had been derived from T cells, B-cell-depleted T cells, or PBMCs.

Source study methods: Amplified reference gene primers provided the basis for estimating nucleated cell counts. Produced via immunoSEQ multiplex PCR; TCRdb's table is partial and in-frame only. V and J calls and clone size are those listed in that table; D and trimming were worked out from the DNA. Among about 150,000 clones listed, around 87% were seen once. The CDR3 is made up of 15 amino acids. Germline lookup yields CDR1 SGHRS and CDR2 YFSETQ. Losses at the gene ends were 0 bases for V and 8 bases for J; bases not matched to a gene: 7. The sample was peripheral blood. The TCR sequence derives from a man older than 75 with acute or convalescent COVID-19. This chain uses TRBV5-1 with TRBJ2-1; the match to TRBD2 covers 8 bases. CDR3: CASSLVVSGIYEQFF. The CDR3 DNA reads TGCGCCAGCAGCTTGGTGGTTAGCGGGATCTATGAGCAGTTCTTC. Variable domain in full (rest from reference TRBV5-1 and TRBJ2-1): KAGVTQTPRYLIKTRGQQVTLSCSPISGHRSVSWYQQTPGQGLQFLFEYFSETQRNKGNFPGRFSGRQFSNSRSEMNVSTLELGDSALYLCASSLVVSGIYEQFFGPGTRLTVL.